The present T cell receptor (beta chain) was sequenced within a study of blood T cells in healthy people across ages. Peripheral blood was drawn, ten milliliters per donor. The use of a sample-barcoded 5' primer and a J-beta primer mix characterized a second PCR of roughly 7 to 12 cycles. TCRdb re-analysed the 5' RACE reads in MiXCR, keeping a single row per CDR3 protein. The data contain fewer than 900,000 distinct CDR3 sequences, around 40% of them singletons. Germline trimming cut 4 bases from V and 2 bases from J; bases unmatched to any gene: 19. This CDR3 spans 20 amino acids. Germline V gene sequence: CDR1 MNHEY, CDR2 SVGAGI.

The receptor's source is a woman aged 55-70 years in good health. The chain has TRBV6-5 and TRBJ2-7, with 11 bases matching TRBD2. The sequenced material came from blood. The CDR3 is CASSSSAGLADVTYTYEQYF. The CDR3 coding sequence is TGTGCCAGCAGTTCTTCTGCGGGACTAGCGGACGTCACTTACACCTACGAGCAGTACTTC.